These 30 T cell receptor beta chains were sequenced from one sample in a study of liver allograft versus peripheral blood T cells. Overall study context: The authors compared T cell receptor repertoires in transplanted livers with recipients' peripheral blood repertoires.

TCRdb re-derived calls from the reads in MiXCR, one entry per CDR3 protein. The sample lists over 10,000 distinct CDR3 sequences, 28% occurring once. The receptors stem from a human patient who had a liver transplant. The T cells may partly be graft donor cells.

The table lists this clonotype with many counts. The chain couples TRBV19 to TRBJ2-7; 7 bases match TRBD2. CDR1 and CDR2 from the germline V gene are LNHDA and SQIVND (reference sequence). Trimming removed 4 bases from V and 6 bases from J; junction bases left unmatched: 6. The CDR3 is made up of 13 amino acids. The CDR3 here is CASSRTGGAEQYF. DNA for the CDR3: TGTGCCAGTAGTAGGACGGGAGGAGCCGAGCAGTACTTC.

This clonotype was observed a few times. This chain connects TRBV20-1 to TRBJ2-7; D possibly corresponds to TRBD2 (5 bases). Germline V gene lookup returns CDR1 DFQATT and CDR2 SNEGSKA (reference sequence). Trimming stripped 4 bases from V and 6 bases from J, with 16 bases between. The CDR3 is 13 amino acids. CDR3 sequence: CSATEDSSSEQYF. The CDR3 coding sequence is TGCAGTGCTACCGAGGACTCATCCAGCGAGCAGTACTTC.

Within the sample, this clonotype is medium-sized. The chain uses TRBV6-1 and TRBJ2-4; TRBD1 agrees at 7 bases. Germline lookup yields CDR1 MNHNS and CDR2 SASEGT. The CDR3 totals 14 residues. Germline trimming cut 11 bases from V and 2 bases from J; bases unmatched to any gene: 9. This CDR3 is CAFRTGASKNIQYF. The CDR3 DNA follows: TGTGCCTTTCGGACAGGAGCATCCAAAAACATTCAGTACTTC.

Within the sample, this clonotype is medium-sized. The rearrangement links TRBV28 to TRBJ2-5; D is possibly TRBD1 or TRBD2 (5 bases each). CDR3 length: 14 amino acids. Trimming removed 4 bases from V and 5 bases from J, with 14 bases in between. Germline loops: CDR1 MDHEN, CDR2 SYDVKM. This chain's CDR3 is CASSSLTGHETQYF. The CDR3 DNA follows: TGTGCCAGCAGTTCCCTCACGGGGCATGAGACCCAGTACTTC. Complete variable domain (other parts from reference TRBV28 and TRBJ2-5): DVKVTQSSRYLVKRTGEKVFLECVQDMDHENMFWYRQDPGLGLRLIYFSYDVKMKEKGDIPEGYSVSREKKERFSLILESASTNQTSMYLCASSSLTGHETQYFGPGTRLLVL.

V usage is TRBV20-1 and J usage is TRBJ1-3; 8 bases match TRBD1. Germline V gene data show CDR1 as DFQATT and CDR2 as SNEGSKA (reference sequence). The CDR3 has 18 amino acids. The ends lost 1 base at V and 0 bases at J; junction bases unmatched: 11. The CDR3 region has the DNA TGCAGTGCTAGAGGGCAGGGGGCTCTCCTCAGCTCTGGAAACACCATATATTTT. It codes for CSARGQGALLSSGNTIYF.

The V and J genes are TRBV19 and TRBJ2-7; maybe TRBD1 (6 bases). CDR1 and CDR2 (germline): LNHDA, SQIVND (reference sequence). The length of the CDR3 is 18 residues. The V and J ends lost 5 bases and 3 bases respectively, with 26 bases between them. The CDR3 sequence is CASSSVLGRDKFYYEQYF. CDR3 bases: TGTGCCAGTAGTTCCGTCCTTGGACGGGACAAATTCTACTACGAGCAGTACTTC.

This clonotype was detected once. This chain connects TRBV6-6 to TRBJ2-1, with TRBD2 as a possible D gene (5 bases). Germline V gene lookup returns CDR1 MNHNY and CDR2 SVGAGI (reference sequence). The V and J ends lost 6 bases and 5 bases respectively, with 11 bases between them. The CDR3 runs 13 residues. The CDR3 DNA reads TGTGCCAGCAGCCCGACTAAAAACAATGAGCAGTTCTTC. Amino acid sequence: CASSPTKNNEQFF.

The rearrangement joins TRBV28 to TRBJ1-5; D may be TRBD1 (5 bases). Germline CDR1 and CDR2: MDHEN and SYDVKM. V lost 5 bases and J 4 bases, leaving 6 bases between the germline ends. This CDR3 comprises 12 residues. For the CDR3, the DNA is TGTGCCAGCAGTGGGGGAAATCAGCCCCAGCATTTT. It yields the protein CASSGGNQPQHF.

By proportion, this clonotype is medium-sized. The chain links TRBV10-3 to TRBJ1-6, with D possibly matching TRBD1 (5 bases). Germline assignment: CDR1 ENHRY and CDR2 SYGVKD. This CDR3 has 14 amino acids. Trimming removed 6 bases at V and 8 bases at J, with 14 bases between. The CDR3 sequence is CAIREMGEDSPLHF. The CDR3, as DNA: TGTGCCATCAGGGAAATGGGGGAAGATTCACCCCTCCACTTT.

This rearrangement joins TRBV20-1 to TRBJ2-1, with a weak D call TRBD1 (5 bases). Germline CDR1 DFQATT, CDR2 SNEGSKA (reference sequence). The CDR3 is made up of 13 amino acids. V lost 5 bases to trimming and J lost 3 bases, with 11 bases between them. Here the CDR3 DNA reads TGCAGTGCTTCGACAGAAAACTACAATGAGCAGTTCTTC. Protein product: CSASTENYNEQFF.

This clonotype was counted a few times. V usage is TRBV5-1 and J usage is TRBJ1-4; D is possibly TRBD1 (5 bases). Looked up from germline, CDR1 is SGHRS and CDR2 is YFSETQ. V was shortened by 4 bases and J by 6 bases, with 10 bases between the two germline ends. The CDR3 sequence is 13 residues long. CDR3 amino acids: CASSRDGDEKLFF. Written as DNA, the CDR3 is TGCGCCAGCAGCCGGGACGGAGATGAAAAACTGTTTTTT.

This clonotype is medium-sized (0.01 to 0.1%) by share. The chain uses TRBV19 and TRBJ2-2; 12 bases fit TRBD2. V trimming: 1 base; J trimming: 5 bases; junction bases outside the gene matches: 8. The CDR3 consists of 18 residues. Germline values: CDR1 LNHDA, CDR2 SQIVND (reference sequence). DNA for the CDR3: TGTGCCAGTAGTATAGGGTCTAGCGGGAGGGCAAGAACCGGGGAGCTGTTTTTT. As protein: CASSIGSSGRARTGELFF.

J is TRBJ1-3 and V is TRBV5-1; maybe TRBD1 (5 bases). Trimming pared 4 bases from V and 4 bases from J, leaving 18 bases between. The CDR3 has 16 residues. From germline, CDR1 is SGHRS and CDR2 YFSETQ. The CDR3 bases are TGCGCCAGCAGCCCGGGAGGGGACGCAGAGGGAAACACCATATATTTT. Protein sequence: CASSPGGDAEGNTIYF.

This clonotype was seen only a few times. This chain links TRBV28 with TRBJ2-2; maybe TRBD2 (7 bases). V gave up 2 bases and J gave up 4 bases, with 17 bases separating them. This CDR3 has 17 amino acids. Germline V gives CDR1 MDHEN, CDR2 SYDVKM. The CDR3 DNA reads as TGTGCCAGCAGTTTAAGGTCCCGGGGGGCGGTCACCGGGGAGCTGTTTTTT. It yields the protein CASSLRSRGAVTGELFF.

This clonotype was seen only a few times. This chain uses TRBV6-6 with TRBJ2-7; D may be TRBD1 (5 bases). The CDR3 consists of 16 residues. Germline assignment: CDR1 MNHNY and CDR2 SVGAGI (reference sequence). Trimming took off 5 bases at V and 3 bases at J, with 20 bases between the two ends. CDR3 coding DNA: TGTGCCAGCAGTCTTCAGGGTTCCCCGGCCGTCTACGAGCAGTACTTC. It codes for CASSLQGSPAVYEQYF.

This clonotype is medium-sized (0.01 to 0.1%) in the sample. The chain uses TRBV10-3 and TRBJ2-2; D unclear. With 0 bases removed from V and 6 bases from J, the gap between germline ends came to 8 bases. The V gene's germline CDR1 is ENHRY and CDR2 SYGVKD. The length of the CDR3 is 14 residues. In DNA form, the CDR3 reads TGTGCCATCAGTGAGTCGGGTACGTCCGGGGAGCTGTTTTTT. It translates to CAISESGTSGELFF.

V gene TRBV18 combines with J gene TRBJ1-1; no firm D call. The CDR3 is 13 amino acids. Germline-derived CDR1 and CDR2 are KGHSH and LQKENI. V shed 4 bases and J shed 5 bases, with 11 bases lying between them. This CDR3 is CASSQGVRTEAFF. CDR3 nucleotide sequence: TGTGCCAGCTCACAGGGAGTAAGGACTGAAGCTTTCTTT. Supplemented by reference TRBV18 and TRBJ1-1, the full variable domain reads NAGVMQNPRHLVRRRGQEARLRCSPMKGHSHVYWYRQLPEEGLKFMVYLQKENIIDESGMPKERFSAEFPKEGPSILRIQQVVRGDSAAYFCASSQGVRTEAFFGQGTRLTVV.

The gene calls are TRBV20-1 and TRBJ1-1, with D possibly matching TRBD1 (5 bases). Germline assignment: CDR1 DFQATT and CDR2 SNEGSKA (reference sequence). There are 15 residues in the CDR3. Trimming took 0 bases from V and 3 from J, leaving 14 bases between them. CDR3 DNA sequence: TGCAGTGCTAGAGATGGGGGGGGAAGGGACACTGAAGCTTTCTTT. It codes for CSARDGGGRDTEAFF.

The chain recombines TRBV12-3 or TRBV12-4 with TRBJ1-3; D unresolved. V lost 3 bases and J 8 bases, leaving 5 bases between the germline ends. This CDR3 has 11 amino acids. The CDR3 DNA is TGTGCCAGCAGTTTGGCTGACACCATATATTTT. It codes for CASSLADTIYF.

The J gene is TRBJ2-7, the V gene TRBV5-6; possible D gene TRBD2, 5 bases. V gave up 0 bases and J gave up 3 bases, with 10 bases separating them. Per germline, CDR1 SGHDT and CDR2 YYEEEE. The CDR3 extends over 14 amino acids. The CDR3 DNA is TGTGCCAGCAGCTTGGATCCCGGGAACTACGAGCAGTACTTC. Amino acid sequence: CASSLDPGNYEQYF.

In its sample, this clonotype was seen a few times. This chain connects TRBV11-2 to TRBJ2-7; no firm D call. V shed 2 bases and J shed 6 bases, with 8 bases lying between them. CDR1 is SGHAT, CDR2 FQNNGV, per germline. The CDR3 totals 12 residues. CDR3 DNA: TGTGCCAGCAGCTTACAGCGAGGCGAGCAGTACTTC. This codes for CASSLQRGEQYF.

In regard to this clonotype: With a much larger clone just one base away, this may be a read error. CDR3 amino acids: CANTGGWNTEAFF. CDR3 nucleotides: TGTGCCAACACCGGGGGTTGGAACACTGAAGCTTTCTTT. The rearrangement uses TRBV6-6 and TRBJ1-1, with D possibly TRBD1 on 5 matching bases. The V and J ends lost 10 bases and 1 base respectively, with 13 bases between them. The CDR3 is made up of 13 amino acids. CDR1 and CDR2 (germline): MNHNY, SVGAGI (reference sequence).

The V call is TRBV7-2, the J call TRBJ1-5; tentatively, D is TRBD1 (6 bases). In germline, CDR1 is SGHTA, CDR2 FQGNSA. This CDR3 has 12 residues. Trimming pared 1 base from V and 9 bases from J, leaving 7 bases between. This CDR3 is CASSLEGGPQHF. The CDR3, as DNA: TGTGCCAGCAGCTTAGAGGGGGGGCCCCAGCATTTT.

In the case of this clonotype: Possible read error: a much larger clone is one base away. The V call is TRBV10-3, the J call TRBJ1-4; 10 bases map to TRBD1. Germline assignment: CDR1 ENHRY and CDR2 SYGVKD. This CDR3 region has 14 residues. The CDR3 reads CASSAGQGNEKLFF. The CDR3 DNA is TGTGCCAGCAGTGCGGGACAGGGGAATGAAAAACTGTTTTTT.

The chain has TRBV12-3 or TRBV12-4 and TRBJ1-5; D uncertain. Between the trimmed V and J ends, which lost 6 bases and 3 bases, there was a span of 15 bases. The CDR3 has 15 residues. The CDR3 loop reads CASSPSLFVNQPQHF. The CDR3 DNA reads TGTGCCAGCAGCCCAAGTCTGTTTGTCAATCAGCCCCAGCATTTT.

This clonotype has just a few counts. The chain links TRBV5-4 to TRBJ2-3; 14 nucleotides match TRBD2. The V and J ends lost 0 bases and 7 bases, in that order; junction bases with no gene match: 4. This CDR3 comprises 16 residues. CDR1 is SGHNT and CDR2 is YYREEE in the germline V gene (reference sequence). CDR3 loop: CASSLDGLAGGNTQYF. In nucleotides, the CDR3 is TGTGCCAGCAGCTTGGACGGACTAGCGGGGGGAAATACGCAGTATTTT.

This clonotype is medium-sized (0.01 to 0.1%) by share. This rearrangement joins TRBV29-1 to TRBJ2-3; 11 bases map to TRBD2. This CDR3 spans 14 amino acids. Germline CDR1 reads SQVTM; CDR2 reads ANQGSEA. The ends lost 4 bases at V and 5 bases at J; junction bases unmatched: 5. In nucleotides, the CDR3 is TGCAGCGTTGTCTTAGCGGGAGGGCAAGATACGCAGTATTTT. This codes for CSVVLAGGQDTQYF.

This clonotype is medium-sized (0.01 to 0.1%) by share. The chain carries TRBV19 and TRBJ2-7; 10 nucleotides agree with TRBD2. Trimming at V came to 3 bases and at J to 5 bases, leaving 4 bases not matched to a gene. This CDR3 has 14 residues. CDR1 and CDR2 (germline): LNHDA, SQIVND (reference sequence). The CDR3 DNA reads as TGTGCCAGTAGTATCAGCGGGGGGGCCCACGAGCAGTACTTC. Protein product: CASSISGGAHEQYF.

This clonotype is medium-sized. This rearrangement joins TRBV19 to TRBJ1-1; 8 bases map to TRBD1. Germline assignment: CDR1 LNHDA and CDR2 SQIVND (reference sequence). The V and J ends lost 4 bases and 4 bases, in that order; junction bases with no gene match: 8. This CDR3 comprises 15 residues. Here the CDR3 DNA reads TGTGCCAGTAGTACCGGAACAGGGGGAGTCACTGAAGCTTTCTTT. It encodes CASSTGTGGVTEAFF.

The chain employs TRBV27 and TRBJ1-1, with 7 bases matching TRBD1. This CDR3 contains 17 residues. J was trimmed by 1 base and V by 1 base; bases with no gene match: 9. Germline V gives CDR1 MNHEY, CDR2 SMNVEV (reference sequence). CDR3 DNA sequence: TGTGCCAGCAGTTTATTCCCAACGACAGGGTGGAACACTGAAGCTTTCTTT. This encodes CASSLFPTTGWNTEAFF.